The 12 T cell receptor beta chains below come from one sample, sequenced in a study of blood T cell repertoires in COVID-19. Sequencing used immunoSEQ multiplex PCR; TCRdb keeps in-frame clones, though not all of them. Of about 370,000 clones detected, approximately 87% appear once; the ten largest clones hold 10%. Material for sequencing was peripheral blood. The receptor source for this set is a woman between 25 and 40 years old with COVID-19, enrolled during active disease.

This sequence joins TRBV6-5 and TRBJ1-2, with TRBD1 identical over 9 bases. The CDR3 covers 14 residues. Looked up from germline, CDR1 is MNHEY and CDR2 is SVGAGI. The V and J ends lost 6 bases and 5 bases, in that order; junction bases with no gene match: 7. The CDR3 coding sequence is TGTGCCAGCAGACGTCCGGGACAGGGATATGGCTACACCTTC. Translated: CASRRPGQGYGYTF.

CDR3 protein: CASSLTGGKGEQYF. The CDR3 DNA sequence: TGTGCCAGCAGCTTAACTGGCGGGAAAGGCGAGCAGTACTTC. The chain carries TRBV7-3 and TRBJ2-7; D perhaps matches TRBD2 (6 bases). Germline V gene data show CDR1 as SGHTA and CDR2 as FQGTGA. Deletions cut 0 bases from V and 6 bases from J, with 12 bases between. This CDR3 is built from 14 residues. Together with reference TRBV7-3 and TRBJ2-7, the CDR3 gives the full variable domain: GAGVSQTPSNKVTEKGKYVELRCDPISGHTALYWYRQSLGQGPEFLIYFQGTGAADDSGLPNDRFFAVRPEGSVSTLKIQRTERGDSAVYLCASSLTGGKGEQYFGPGTRLTVT.

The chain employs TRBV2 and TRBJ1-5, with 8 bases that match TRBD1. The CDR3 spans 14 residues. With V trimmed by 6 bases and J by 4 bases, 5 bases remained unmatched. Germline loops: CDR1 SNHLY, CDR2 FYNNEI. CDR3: CASRATGANQPQHF. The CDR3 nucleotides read TGTGCCAGCAGGGCGACAGGGGCGAATCAGCCCCAGCATTTT.

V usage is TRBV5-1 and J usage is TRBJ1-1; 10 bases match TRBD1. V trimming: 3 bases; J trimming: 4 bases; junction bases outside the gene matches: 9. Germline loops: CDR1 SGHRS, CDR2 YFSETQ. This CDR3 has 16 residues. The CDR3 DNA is TGCGCCAGCAGCTCCGTCGGGACAGGGGTTAGCACTGAAGCTTTCTTT. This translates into CASSSVGTGVSTEAFF.

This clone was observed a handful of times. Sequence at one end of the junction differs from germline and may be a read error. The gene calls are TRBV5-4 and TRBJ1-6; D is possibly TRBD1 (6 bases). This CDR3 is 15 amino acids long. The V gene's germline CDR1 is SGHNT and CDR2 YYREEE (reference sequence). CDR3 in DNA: TGTGCCAGCAGCATACAGGGCTCCCATAATTCACCCCTCCACTTT. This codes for CASSIQGSHNSPLHF.

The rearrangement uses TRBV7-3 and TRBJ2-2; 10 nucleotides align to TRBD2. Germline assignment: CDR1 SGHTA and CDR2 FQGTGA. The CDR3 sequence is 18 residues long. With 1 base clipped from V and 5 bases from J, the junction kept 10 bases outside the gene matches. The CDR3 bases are TGTGCCAGCAGCTTAATATCTAGCGGGGGATTAAAGACCGGGGAGCTGTTTTTT. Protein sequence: CASSLISSGGLKTGELFF.

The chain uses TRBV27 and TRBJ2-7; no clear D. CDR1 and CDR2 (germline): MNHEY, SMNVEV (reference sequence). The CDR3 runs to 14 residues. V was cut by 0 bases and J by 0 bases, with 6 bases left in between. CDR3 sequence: CASSLSANSYEQYF. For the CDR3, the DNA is TGTGCCAGCAGTTTATCGGCCAACTCCTACGAGCAGTACTTC.

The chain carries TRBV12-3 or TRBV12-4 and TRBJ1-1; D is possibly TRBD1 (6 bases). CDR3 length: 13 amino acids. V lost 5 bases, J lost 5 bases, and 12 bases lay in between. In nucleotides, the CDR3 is TGTGCCAGCAGTAACAGGGAAGGAACTGAAGCTTTCTTT. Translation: CASSNREGTEAFF.

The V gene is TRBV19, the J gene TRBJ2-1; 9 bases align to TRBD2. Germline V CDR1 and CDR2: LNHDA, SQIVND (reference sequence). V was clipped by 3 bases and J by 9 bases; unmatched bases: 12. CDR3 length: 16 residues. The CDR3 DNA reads TGTGCCAGTAGTATTGGTGGTTTAGCGGGAGAACGTGAGCAGTTCTTC. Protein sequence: CASSIGGLAGEREQFF.

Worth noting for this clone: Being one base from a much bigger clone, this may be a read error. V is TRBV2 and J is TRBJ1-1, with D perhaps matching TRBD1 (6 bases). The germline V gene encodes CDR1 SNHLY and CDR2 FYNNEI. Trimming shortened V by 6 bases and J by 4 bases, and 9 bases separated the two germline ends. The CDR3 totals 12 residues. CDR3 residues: CASSQGGTEAFF. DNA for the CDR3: TGTGCCAGCAGCCAAGGGGGCACTGAAGCTTTCTTT.

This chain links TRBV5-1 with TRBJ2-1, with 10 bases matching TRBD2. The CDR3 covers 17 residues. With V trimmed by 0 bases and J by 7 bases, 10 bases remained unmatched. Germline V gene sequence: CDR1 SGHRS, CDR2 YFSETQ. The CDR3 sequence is CASSLDRLAGESNEQFF. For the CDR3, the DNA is TGCGCCAGCAGCTTGGATCGGCTAGCGGGAGAATCGAATGAGCAGTTCTTC.

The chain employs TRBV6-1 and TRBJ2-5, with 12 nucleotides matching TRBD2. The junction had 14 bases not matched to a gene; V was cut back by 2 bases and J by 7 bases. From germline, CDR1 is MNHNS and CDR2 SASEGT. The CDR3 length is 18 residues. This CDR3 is CASSELRLAGGPIGTQYF. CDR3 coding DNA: TGTGCCAGCAGTGAACTCAGGCTAGCGGGAGGGCCGATTGGGACCCAGTACTTC.